This T cell receptor beta chain was sequenced for a study of beta chain features in type 1 diabetes. All of the isolated RNA was reverse transcribed, so expressed TCRB transcripts were sequenced. Produced via immunoSEQ multiplex PCR; TCRdb's table is partial and in-frame only. This sample has roughly 450,000 clones, with roughly 10% found just once. V gave up 3 bases and J gave up 1 base; unmatched junction bases: 5. From germline, CDR1 is SGHTA and CDR2 FQGNSA. This CDR3 comprises 15 residues. Study results and limitations: Any HLA-type effect on TCRB rearrangement remained unresolved here.

With respect to this clone: Its antigen is unidentified.

The chain joins TRBV7-2 to TRBJ2-5, with 7 bases lining up with TRBD1. The TCR originated in a woman younger than 35 in good health. Sequencing used naive CD4+ T cells from blood. The CDR3 region is CASSFSTGAQETQYF. CDR3 bases: TGTGCCAGCAGCTTCTCAACAGGGGCCCAAGAGACCCAGTACTTC. The full variable domain, with the rest looked up from reference TRBV7-2 and TRBJ2-5, is GAGVSQSPSNKVTEKGKDVELRCDPISGHTALYWYRQSLGQGLEFLIYFQGNSAPDKSGLPSDRFSAERTGGSVSTLTIQRTQQEDSAVYLCASSFSTGAQETQYFGPGTRLLVL.